This T cell receptor beta chain was identified during a study of blood T cell repertoires in COVID-19. Study as a whole: Sites in the United States, Italy and Spain provided acute and convalescent COVID-19 samples. Sources were T cells, B-cell-depleted T cells, or PBMCs; the material itself was cDNA or gDNA.

The V gene end was trimmed by 6 bases and the J gene end by 9 bases; junction bases not matched to a gene: 7. The CDR3 consists of 13 residues. Germline V gene sequence: CDR1 SGHTA, CDR2 FQGNSA. Under the authors' procedure: Using reference gene primer amplification, nucleated cell counts were estimated. Sequencing used immunoSEQ multiplex PCR; TCRdb keeps in-frame clones, though not all of them. The V and J calls and the clone size are those of that table, but D and trimming were determined from the DNA. The profile covers 130,000 to 150,000 clones, with roughly 90% appearing a single time and 1% to 1.5% taken by the ten largest.

The sequence was collected from a woman younger than 45 with acute COVID-19. The gene calls are TRBV7-2 and TRBJ2-1; 8 bases map to TRBD2. Sequencing was carried out using PBMCs or T cells enriched from blood (not recorded which). CDR3 in DNA: TGTGCCAGCAGACCATTAGCGGGACCTGAGCAGTTCTTC. Residues: CASRPLAGPEQFF.